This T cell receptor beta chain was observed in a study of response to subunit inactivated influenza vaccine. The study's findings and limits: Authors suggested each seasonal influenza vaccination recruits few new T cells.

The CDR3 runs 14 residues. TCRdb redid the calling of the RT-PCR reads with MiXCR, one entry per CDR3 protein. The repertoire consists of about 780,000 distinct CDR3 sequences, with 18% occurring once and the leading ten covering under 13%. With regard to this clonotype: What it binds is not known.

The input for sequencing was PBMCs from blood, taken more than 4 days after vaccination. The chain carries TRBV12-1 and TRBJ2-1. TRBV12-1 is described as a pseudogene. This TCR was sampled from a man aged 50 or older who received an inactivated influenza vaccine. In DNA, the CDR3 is TGTGCCAGCAGCTCGAGAGTAGCCTACAATGAGCAGTTCTTC. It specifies CASSSRVAYNEQFF.